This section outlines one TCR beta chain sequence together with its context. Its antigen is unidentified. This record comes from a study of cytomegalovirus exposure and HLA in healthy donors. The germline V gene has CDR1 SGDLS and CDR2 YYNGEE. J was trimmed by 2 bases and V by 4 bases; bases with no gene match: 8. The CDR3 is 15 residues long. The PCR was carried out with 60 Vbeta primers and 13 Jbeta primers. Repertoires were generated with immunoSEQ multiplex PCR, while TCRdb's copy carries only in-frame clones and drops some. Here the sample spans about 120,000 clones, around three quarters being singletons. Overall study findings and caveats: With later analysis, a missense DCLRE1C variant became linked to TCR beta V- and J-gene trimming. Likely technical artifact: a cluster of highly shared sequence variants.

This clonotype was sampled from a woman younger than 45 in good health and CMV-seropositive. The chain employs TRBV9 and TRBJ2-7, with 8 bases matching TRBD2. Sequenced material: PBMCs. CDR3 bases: TGTGCCAGCAGCCAAGGCGGGGGGCCGACCTACGAGCAGTACTTC. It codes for CASSQGGGPTYEQYF.